A single sample gave rise to the 20 T cell receptor beta chains below, sequenced in a study of technical replicates of blood from several donors (dated by TCRdb to about 2017). Receptor libraries were prepared by the immunoSEQ multiplex PCR assay. TCRdb re-hosts the immuneACCESS table, in-frame sequences only. Its copies lack some clones; in the studies checked, an unresolved V gene accounts for under half of them, and the cause for the rest is not known. A total of some 66,000 clones appear in this sample, about 98% of them only once. Around 0.16% of the sample rests with the top ten. Sequenced sample: T cells isolated from PBMCs. These receptors originate from a human donor in good health.

The rearrangement uses TRBV4-1 and TRBJ2-3; a possible D gene is TRBD2 (6 bases). Germline V lookup: CDR1 MGHRA, CDR2 YSYEKL. The CDR3 covers 13 residues. V dropped 2 bases and J dropped 7 bases, with 10 bases sitting between them. The chain's CDR3 is CASSQTGVNTQYF. CDR3 DNA: TGCGCCAGCAGCCAAACGGGAGTAAATACGCAGTATTTT.

This rearrangement joins TRBV14 to TRBJ2-5; D is uncertain. Germline assignment: CDR1 SGHDN and CDR2 FVKESK. Trimming removed 8 bases at V and 5 bases at J, with 6 bases between. The CDR3 covers 10 residues. For the CDR3, the DNA is TGTGCCAGCCTCAGGGAGACCCAGTACTTC. This translates into CASLRETQYF.

The chain joins TRBV16 to TRBJ2-3, with 8 positions matching TRBD1. This CDR3 has 15 residues. Trimming took 0 bases from V and 4 from J; bases not matched to a gene: 3. Germline V gives CDR1 KGHSY, CDR2 FQNENV. CDR3 sequence: CASSQSGQVADTQYF. CDR3 DNA sequence: TGTGCCAGCAGCCAATCGGGACAGGTAGCAGATACGCAGTATTTT. Full variable domain (outside the CDR3, taken from reference TRBV16 and TRBJ2-3): GEEVAQTPKHLVRGEGQKAKLYCAPIKGHSYVFWYQQVLKNEFKFLISFQNENVFDETGMPKERFSAKCLPNSPCSLEIQATKLEDSAVYFCASSQSGQVADTQYFGPGTRLTVL.

The chain recombines TRBV29-1 with TRBJ2-3, with 8 bases aligning to TRBD2. With 4 bases clipped from V and 4 bases from J, the junction kept 4 bases outside the gene matches. This CDR3 contains 13 residues. Per the germline V gene, CDR1 is SQVTM and CDR2 is ANQGSEA. The CDR3 DNA follows: TGCAGCGTTGGACGGGGGGGTGCAGATACGCAGTATTTT. It codes for CSVGRGGADTQYF.

Written as DNA, the CDR3 is TGTGCCAGCAGTGTCTCCAGGATCGACACCGGGGAGCTGTTTTTT. The encoded protein is CASSVSRIDTGELFF. The chain has TRBV6-1 and TRBJ2-2; no reliable D call. CDR3 length equals 15 residues. The germline V and J ends were trimmed by 4 bases and 3 bases, with 12 bases remaining between them. The germline gives CDR1 MNHNS, CDR2 SASEGT.

The V gene is TRBV6-1, the J gene TRBJ1-1, with 7 bases matching TRBD1. From germline, CDR1 is MNHNS and CDR2 SASEGT. The CDR3 totals 13 residues. J gave up 8 bases and V 2 bases, and 5 bases lay outside the gene matches. Written as DNA, the CDR3 is TGTGCCAGCAGTGAAAGGGACAGAGAGGAAGCTTTCTTT. As protein: CASSERDREEAFF.

The genes are TRBV5-4 and TRBJ1-4; 8 bases map to TRBD1. Unmatched junction bases numbered 4, after V lost 4 bases and J lost 5 bases. CDR3 length: 14 residues. Germline-derived CDR1 and CDR2 are SGHNT and YYREEE (reference sequence). CDR3 sequence reads: CASSTGGRNEKLFF. In nucleotides, the CDR3 is TGTGCCAGCAGCACAGGGGGACGGAATGAAAAACTGTTTTTT.

V is TRBV4-2 and J is TRBJ1-4, with D perhaps TRBD1 (5 bases). Germline CDR1 LGHNA, CDR2 YNFKEQ. V shed 4 bases and J shed 8 bases, with 17 bases lying between them. This CDR3 contains 15 residues. CDR3 nucleotide sequence: TGTGCCAGCAGCCCCAAAGGTGGCGGGACCGAAAAACTGTTTTTT. It encodes CASSPKGGGTEKLFF.

V usage is TRBV29-1 and J usage is TRBJ2-1; 7 bases line up with TRBD1. The CDR3 is 16 amino acids. The germline V gene has CDR1 SQVTM and CDR2 ANQGSEA. After removal of 0 bases from V and 0 bases from J, the junction contained 5 bases not matched to a gene. DNA for the CDR3: TGCAGCGTTGAAGATCCCGGGACAGACTCCTACAATGAGCAGTTCTTC. This codes for CSVEDPGTDSYNEQFF.

The V call is TRBV9, the J call TRBJ1-2; D is ambiguous. The V gene's germline CDR1 is SGDLS and CDR2 YYNGEE. V was cut by 0 bases and J by 2 bases, with 8 bases left in between. The CDR3 consists of 14 residues. The CDR3 is CASSVVGENYGYTF. The CDR3 nucleotides are TGTGCCAGCAGCGTAGTTGGGGAGAACTATGGCTACACCTTC.

The chain combines TRBV5-4 with TRBJ2-3; 7 nucleotides agree with TRBD2. V shed 1 base, J shed 5 bases, and the junction held 13 bases outside the gene matches. Germline lookup yields CDR1 SGHNT and CDR2 YYREEE (reference sequence). The CDR3 consists of 17 residues. The CDR3: CASSLREAGLSRDTQYF. CDR3 coding DNA: TGTGCCAGCAGCTTGCGTGAAGCGGGGCTTAGTCGAGATACGCAGTATTTT.

This clone was seen only once. The chain has TRBV5-4 and TRBJ1-2; D gene uncertain. Germline loops: CDR1 SGHNT, CDR2 YYREEE (reference sequence). The CDR3 spans 12 residues. The V and J ends lost 2 bases and 7 bases respectively, with 9 bases between them. The CDR3 loop reads CASSFQISGYTF. For the CDR3, the DNA is TGTGCCAGCAGCTTCCAGATTTCTGGCTACACCTTC.

This chain links TRBV7-2 with TRBJ2-7; 7 bases fit TRBD2. J lost 1 base, V lost 9 bases, and 9 bases had no gene match. Germline V gives CDR1 SGHTA, CDR2 FQGNSA. CDR3 size: 14 residues. Here the CDR3 DNA reads TGTGCCAGTGGAGGGAGGGCGAGTTCCTACGAGCAGTACTTC. Encoded protein: CASGGRASSYEQYF.

The chain uses TRBV7-9 and TRBJ1-5, with TRBD1 as a possible D gene (5 bases). CDR3 size: 15 residues. The germline CDR1 and CDR2 sequences are SEHNR and FQNEAQ (reference sequence). Trimming cost V 0 bases and J 4 bases, with 10 bases left between them. In nucleotides, the CDR3 is TGTGCCAGCAGCTTAGCGGGGGAGGGGAATCAGCCCCAGCATTTT. It is translated as CASSLAGEGNQPQHF.

The rearrangement uses TRBV6-5 and TRBJ2-2, with D possibly TRBD2 on 6 matching bases. V lost 1 base and J lost 5, with 11 bases in between. Germline assignment: CDR1 MNHEY and CDR2 SVGAGI. This CDR3 has 15 amino acids. CDR3 loop: CASSYWGLSTGELFF. The DNA of the CDR3 is TGTGCCAGCAGTTACTGGGGACTTTCTACCGGGGAGCTGTTTTTT.

The chain links TRBV28 to TRBJ1-2, with 7 bases lining up with TRBD1. This CDR3 is 16 amino acids long. Looked up from germline, CDR1 is MDHEN and CDR2 is SYDVKM. After removal of 1 base from V and 4 bases from J, the junction contained 9 bases not matched to a gene. CDR3 nucleotide sequence: TGTGCCAGCAGTTTATTAGGGTCACAGGGGATCTATGGCTACACCTTC. It codes for CASSLLGSQGIYGYTF.

V usage is TRBV5-4 and J usage is TRBJ1-1, with D perhaps matching TRBD1 (5 bases). Trimming pared 5 bases from V and 4 bases from J, leaving 9 bases between. Germline V gene lookup returns CDR1 SGHNT and CDR2 YYREEE (reference sequence). CDR3 length equals 12 residues. CDR3 coding DNA: TGTGCCAGCAGTTCCGGGGGCACTGAAGCTTTCTTT. This translates into CASSSGGTEAFF.

The chain has TRBV25-1 and TRBJ2-5; 7 bases match TRBD1. Germline V CDR1 and CDR2: MGHDK, SYGVNS. J was trimmed by 1 base and V by 6 bases; bases with no gene match: 2. CDR3 length: 13 residues. The CDR3 nucleotides are TGTGCCAGCAGATACAGGGGCCAAGAGACCCAGTACTTC. The encoded protein is CASRYRGQETQYF.

In DNA form, the CDR3 reads TGTGCCAGCAGCCCGCGGACAGGCGAGAACACTGAAGCTTTCTTT. Its protein product is CASSPRTGENTEAFF. This chain connects TRBV7-9 to TRBJ1-1; 7 bases match TRBD1. The V gene's germline CDR1 is SEHNR and CDR2 FQNEAQ (reference sequence). CDR3 size: 15 residues. The V segment lost 5 bases and the J segment 1 base; nucleotides outside the gene matches: 7.

J is TRBJ2-2 and V is TRBV6-5; a possible D gene is TRBD2 (6 bases). This CDR3 is built from 15 residues. From germline, CDR1 is MNHEY and CDR2 SVGAGI. Trimming shortened V by 2 bases and J by 5 bases, and 12 bases separated the two germline ends. CDR3 nucleotides: TGTGCCAGCAGTTACAGCCTAGCGAGGACCGGGGAGCTGTTTTTT. Its protein is CASSYSLARTGELFF.